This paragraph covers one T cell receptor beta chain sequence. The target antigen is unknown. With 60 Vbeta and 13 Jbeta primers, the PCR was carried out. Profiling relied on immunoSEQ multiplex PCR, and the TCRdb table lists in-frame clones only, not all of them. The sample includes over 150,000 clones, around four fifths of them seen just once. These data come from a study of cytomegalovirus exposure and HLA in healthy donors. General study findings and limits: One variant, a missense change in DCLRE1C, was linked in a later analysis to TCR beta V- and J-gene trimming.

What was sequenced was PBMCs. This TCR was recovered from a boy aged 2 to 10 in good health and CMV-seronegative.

CDR3 amino acids: CASSEPGLNEKLFF. The DNA for the CDR3 is TGTGCCAGCAGTGAACCAGGTCTTAATGAAAAACTGTTTTTT. The chain couples TRBV6-1 to TRBJ1-4, with D unclear. Trimming removed 2 bases from V and 4 bases from J, with 8 bases in between. CDR3 length: 14 amino acids. Germline-derived CDR1 and CDR2 are MNHNS and SASEGT.